The T cell receptor beta chain under discussion was sequenced for a study of cytomegalovirus exposure and HLA in healthy donors. Study-wide findings and caveats: Later analysis identified about 17,000 TCR beta sequences associated with HLA alleles, using a false discovery rate threshold of 0.05.

This CDR3 comprises 12 residues. Deletions cut 2 bases from V and 5 bases from J, with 6 bases between. Germline V gene lookup returns CDR1 MNHEY and CDR2 SVGAGI. Of note for this clone: The target antigen is unknown.

PCR was performed using 60 Vbeta and 13 Jbeta primers. The repertoire was sequenced with immunoSEQ multiplex PCR; TCRdb's copy has only in-frame clones and lacks some. This table has around 120,000 clones, 81% appearing once. What was sequenced was PBMCs. The chain joins TRBV6-5 to TRBJ2-5; the D gene is possibly TRBD2 (6 bases). The clonotype was recovered from a man aged 18 to 29 in good health and CMV-seronegative. This chain's CDR3 is CASSYGGETQYF. As DNA, the CDR3 is TGTGCCAGCAGTTACGGGGGGGAGACCCAGTACTTC.